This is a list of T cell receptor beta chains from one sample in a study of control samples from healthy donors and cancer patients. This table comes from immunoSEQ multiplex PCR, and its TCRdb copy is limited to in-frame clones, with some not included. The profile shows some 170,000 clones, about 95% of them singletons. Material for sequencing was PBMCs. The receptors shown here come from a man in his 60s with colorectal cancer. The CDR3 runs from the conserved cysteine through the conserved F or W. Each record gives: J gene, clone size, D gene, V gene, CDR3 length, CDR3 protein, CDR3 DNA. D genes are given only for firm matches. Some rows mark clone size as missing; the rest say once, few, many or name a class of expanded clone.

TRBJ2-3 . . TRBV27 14 CASSLWDQKDTQYF TGTGCCAGCAGTTTATGGGACCAGAAAGATACGCAGTATTTT
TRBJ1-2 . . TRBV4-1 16 CASSQDFLNPNYGYTF TGCGCCAGCAGCCAAGATTTTCTGAATCCTAACTATGGCTACACCTTC
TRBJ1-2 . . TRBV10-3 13 CAIRPDENYGYTF TGTGCCATCAGGCCTGACGAGAACTATGGCTACACCTTC
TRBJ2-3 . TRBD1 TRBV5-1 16 CASSLQGQGVGDTQYF TGCGCCAGCAGCTTACAAGGACAGGGTGTTGGAGATACGCAGTATTTT
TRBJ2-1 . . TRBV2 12 CASRPDSNEQFF TGTGCCAGCAGACCCGACAGCAATGAGCAGTTCTTC
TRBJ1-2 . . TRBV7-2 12 CASSSDSYGYTF TGTGCCAGCAGCTCGGACAGCTATGGCTACACCTTC
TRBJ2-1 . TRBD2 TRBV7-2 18 CASSLVHSGGASYNEQFF TGTGCCAGCAGCTTAGTTCACAGCGGGGGGGCCTCCTACAATGAGCAGTTCTTC
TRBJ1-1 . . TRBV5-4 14 CASGSGAVGTEAFF TGTGCCAGCGGCTCGGGGGCGGTGGGGACTGAAGCTTTCTTT
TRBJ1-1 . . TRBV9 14 CASSANRASTEAFF TGTGCCAGCAGCGCAAACAGGGCTTCCACTGAAGCTTTCTTT
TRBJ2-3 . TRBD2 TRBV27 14 CASSRGGRGDTQYF TGTGCCAGCAGCCGGGGGGGCCGGGGAGATACGCAGTATTTT
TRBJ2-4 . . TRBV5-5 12 CASSFDRNIQYF TGTGCCAGCAGCTTCGACAGAAACATTCAGTACTTC
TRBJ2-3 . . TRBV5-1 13 CASSSPMADTQYF TGCGCCAGCAGCTCTCCCATGGCAGATACGCAGTATTTT
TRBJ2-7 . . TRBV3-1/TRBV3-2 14 CASSQDPGAGEQYF TGTGCCAGCAGCCAAGATCCGGGAGCGGGCGAGCAGTACTTC
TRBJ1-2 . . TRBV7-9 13 CASSLDLSYGYTF TGTGCCAGCAGCTTAGACCTCAGCTATGGCTACACCTTC
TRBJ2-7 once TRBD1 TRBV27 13 CASSPGQGYEQYF TGTGCCAGCAGTCCGGGACAGGGGTACGAGCAGTACTTC
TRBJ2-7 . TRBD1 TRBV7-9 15 CASSPSGTVAYEQYF TGTGCCAGCAGCCCGTCCGGGACAGTGGCCTACGAGCAGTACTTC
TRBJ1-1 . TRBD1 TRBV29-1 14 CSVWDSALNTEAFF TGCAGCGTCTGGGACAGCGCCCTGAACACTGAAGCTTTCTTT
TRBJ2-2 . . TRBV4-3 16 CASSQVRWANTGELFF TGCGCCAGCAGCCAAGTCCGTTGGGCGAACACCGGGGAGCTGTTTTTT
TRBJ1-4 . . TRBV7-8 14 CASSLARANEKLFF TGTGCCAGCAGCTTAGCGAGGGCTAATGAAAAACTGTTTTTT
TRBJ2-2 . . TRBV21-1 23 CASSKGGRFCNSGVPPNTGELFF TGTGCCAGCAGCAAAGGAGGAAGGTTCTGTAATAGCGGGGTCCCACCGAACACCGGGGAGCTGTTTTTT
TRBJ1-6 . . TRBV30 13 CAFSGQGDSPLHF TGTGCCTTCTCGGGGCAGGGCGACTCACCCCTCCACTTT
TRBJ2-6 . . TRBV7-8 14 CASSPRSGANVLTF TGTGCCAGCAGCCCCCGCTCTGGGGCCAACGTCCTGACTTTC
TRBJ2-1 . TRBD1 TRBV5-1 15 CASSNPGQGRNEQFF TGCGCCAGCTCCAACCCGGGACAGGGGAGGAATGAGCAGTTCTTC
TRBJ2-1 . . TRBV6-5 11 CASSYSSEQFF TGTGCCAGCAGTTACTCCAGTGAGCAGTTCTTC
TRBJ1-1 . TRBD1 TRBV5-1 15 CASSLGDSRNTEAFF TGCGCCAGCAGCTTGGGGGACAGTCGGAACACTGAAGCTTTCTTT
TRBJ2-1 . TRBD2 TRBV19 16 CASKLAGALAYNEQFF TGTGCCAGTAAACTAGCGGGGGCCCTAGCTTACAATGAGCAGTTCTTC
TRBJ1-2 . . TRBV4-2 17 CASSQPSLGGMNYGYTF TGTGCCAGCAGCCAACCTTCTCTAGGGGGAATGAACTATGGCTACACCTTC
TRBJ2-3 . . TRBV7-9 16 CASSRAKQGTGDTQYF TGTGCCAGCAGCCGAGCTAAGCAGGGGACGGGAGATACGCAGTATTTT
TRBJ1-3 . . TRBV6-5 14 CASSTGSSGNTIYF TGTGCCAGCAGCACAGGGAGCTCTGGAAACACCATATATTTT
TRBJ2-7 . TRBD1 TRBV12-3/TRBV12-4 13 CASRMGQGIEQYF TGTGCCAGCAGGATGGGACAGGGGATCGAGCAGTACTTC
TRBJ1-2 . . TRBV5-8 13 CASSEGRAYGYTF TGTGCCAGCAGCGAGGGGAGGGCCTATGGCTACACCTTC
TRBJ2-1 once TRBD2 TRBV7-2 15 CASSLLAGGPWEQFF TGTGCCAGCAGCTTATTAGCGGGGGGGCCGTGGGAGCAGTTCTTC
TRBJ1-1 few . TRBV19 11 CASSMREEAFF TGTGCCAGTAGTATGAGGGAAGAAGCTTTCTTT
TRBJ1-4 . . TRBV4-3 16 CASSQDRTRTSEKLFF TGCGCCAGCAGCCAAGATCGGACACGGACTAGTGAAAAACTGTTTTTT
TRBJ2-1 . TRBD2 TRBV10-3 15 CAISEVLAGGFEQFF TGTGCCATCAGTGAGGTATTAGCGGGGGGGTTTGAGCAGTTCTTC
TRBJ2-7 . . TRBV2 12 CASTTDSHEQYF TGTGCCAGCACCACGGACAGTCACGAGCAGTACTTC
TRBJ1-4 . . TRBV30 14 CAWSVGSAGEKLFF TGTGCCTGGAGTGTAGGGTCGGCAGGTGAAAAACTGTTTTTT
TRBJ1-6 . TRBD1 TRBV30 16 CAWSVQGQGINSPLHF TGTGCCTGGAGTGTACAAGGACAGGGGATAAATTCACCCCTCCACTTT
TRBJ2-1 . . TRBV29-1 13 CSVDGGSWNEQFF TGCAGCGTTGATGGGGGTAGCTGGAATGAGCAGTTCTTC
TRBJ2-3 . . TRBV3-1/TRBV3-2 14 CASSQAARPDTQYF TGTGCCAGCAGCCAAGCTGCGAGGCCAGATACGCAGTATTTT
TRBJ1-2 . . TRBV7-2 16 CASTLGPAAANYGYTF TGTGCCAGCACCCTAGGACCGGCAGCTGCTAACTATGGCTACACCTTC
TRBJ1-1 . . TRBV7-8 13 CASSQDRNTEAFF TGTGCCAGCAGCCAAGACAGGAACACTGAAGCTTTCTTT
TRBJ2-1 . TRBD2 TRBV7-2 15 CASSLGRGVYNEQFF TGTGCCAGCAGCTTAGGGCGGGGGGTTTACAATGAGCAGTTCTTC
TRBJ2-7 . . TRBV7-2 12 CASRGSSYEQYF TGTGCCAGCAGGGGCAGCTCCTACGAGCAGTACTTC
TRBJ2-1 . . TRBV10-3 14 CAISRAGQNNEQFF TGTGCCATCAGCCGAGCGGGACAGAACAATGAGCAGTTCTTC
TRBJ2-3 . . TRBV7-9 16 CASSALGRGLTDTQYF TGTGCCAGCAGCGCCCTGGGGCGGGGGCTCACAGATACGCAGTATTTT
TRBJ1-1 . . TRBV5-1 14 CASTAQDRNTEAFF TGCGCCAGCACCGCTCAAGACAGGAACACTGAAGCTTTCTTT
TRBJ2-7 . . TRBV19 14 CASSSGGLSYEQYF TGTGCCAGTAGTAGCGGGGGCCTCTCCTACGAGCAGTACTTC
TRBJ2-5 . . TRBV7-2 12 CASSRPQETQYF TGTGCCAGCAGCCGACCCCAAGAGACCCAGTACTTC
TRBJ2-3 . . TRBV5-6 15 CASSPLAGSTDTQYF TGTGCCAGCAGCCCCCTGGCGGGTAGCACAGATACGCAGTATTTT
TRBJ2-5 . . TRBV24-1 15 CATSDFRQGGETQYF TGTGCCACCAGTGATTTCCGACAGGGAGGTGAGACCCAGTACTTC
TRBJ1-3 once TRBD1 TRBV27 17 CASRRSRDRVWGNTIYF TGTGCCAGCAGGAGGTCCCGGGACAGGGTTTGGGGAAACACCATATATTTT
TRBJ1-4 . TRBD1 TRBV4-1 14 CASSQEDRVRKLFF TGCGCCAGCAGCCAAGAGGACAGGGTAAGGAAACTGTTTTTT
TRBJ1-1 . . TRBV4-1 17 CASSQRPLRVMNTEAFF TGCGCCAGCAGCCAAAGGCCCTTGAGGGTCATGAACACTGAAGCTTTCTTT
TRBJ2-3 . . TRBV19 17 CASSIVRLRGVSDTQYF TGTGCCAGTAGTATAGTCCGGCTTCGTGGTGTGTCAGATACGCAGTATTTT